This is a list of T cell receptor beta chains from one sample in a study of blood T cell repertoires in COVID-19. Using immunoSEQ multiplex PCR, the repertoire was profiled, and TCRdb retains in-frame clones only, with some absent. This table has roughly 400,000 clones, less than 95% appearing once. The sequenced sample was PBMCs or T cells enriched from blood (not recorded which). Every receptor here comes from a man aged 18-30 years who had recovered from COVID-19. CDR3s include the opening cysteine and the closing phenylalanine or tryptophan. The order of the fields is V gene, CDR3 protein.

v_call: TRBV21-1; cdr3_aa: CAGSNRWAYGYTF
v_call: TRBV5-4; cdr3_aa: CASSLGLAGSREQYF
v_call: TRBV10-1; cdr3_aa: CASRGGNSGRDTQYF
v_call: TRBV28; cdr3_aa: CASRPQGSMSPQHF
v_call: TRBV18; cdr3_aa: CASSPIRGGGYTF
v_call: TRBV28; cdr3_aa: CASSLSPRGSPLHF
v_call: TRBV18; cdr3_aa: CASSSQGQETQYF
v_call: TRBV27; cdr3_aa: CASSRGQTNTEAFF
v_call: TRBV5-1; cdr3_aa: CASFLNGQPYGYTF
v_call: TRBV5-6; cdr3_aa: CASSRIPGQVSGNTIYF
v_call: TRBV3-1/TRBV3-2; cdr3_aa: CASSQGSWFTEAFF
v_call: TRBV2; cdr3_aa: CASTNTGELFF
v_call: TRBV6-6; cdr3_aa: CASRHDSDNSPLHF
v_call: TRBV27; cdr3_aa: CASSLLPGQGDHEQYF
v_call: TRBV7-8; cdr3_aa: CASSLASDQPQHF
v_call: TRBV28; cdr3_aa: CASHTDRGGYEQYF
v_call: TRBV7-3; cdr3_aa: CASSLNPGQGEGYTF
v_call: TRBV27; cdr3_aa: CASSRERSTDTQYF
v_call: TRBV4-1; cdr3_aa: CASSQGTGGHVETQYF
v_call: TRBV19; cdr3_aa: CASSDQGPYEQYF
v_call: TRBV2; cdr3_aa: CASSYRGLGPQHF
v_call: TRBV10-3; cdr3_aa: CAITSGEAGGRQFF
v_call: TRBV28; cdr3_aa: CASSLVQGQQPQHF
v_call: TRBV7-3; cdr3_aa: CASSLTIRGSGLLHF
v_call: TRBV2; cdr3_aa: CASSNDRSSYNSPLHF
v_call: TRBV5-4; cdr3_aa: CASGTAPNEKLFF
v_call: TRBV30; cdr3_aa: CAWRPTGGFYEQYF
v_call: TRBV5-1; cdr3_aa: CASSYLSGDYGYTF
v_call: TRBV4-1; cdr3_aa: CASSQAQSGTGNTEAFF
v_call: TRBV4-1; cdr3_aa: CASSWGTDNQPQHF
v_call: TRBV29-1; cdr3_aa: CSVPDSNEAFF